This T cell receptor beta chain was observed in a study of shared clonotypes between healthy human individuals (dated by TCRdb to between 2020 and 2021). Describing the broader study: The cohort comprised a couple of women and a few men aged 18 to 49 years. Blood TCR repertoires of about five healthy adults were deeply sequenced to estimate repertoire size and the extent of clonotype sharing between individuals. Different laboratories and diverse techniques were used to prepare libraries and sequence TCR repertoires, to increase sequencing depth and limit assay-specific biases. Each donor's leukapheresis produced roughly between about 0.8 and 8.9 billion PBMCs.

This clone was detected a few times. Its antigen has not been determined. No qualities accompany the bases; no much larger clone lies one base away. The donors were healthy, HIV-negative adults with no recently reported acute infections or vaccinations. Only Caucasian adults living in Nashville, Tennessee, USA were represented among the donors. In the unsorted samples, 87 million or so PBMCs were counted, and genomic DNA was extracted using the QIAamp DNA Blood Mini kit. Blood was obtained by leukapheresis, after which PBMCs were separated by Ficoll-Histopaque density gradient centrifugation and cryopreserved in liquid nitrogen vapor phase. General conclusions and limits of the study: The small number of donors limited the genetic and exposure-history diversity represented. Only blood was sampled, and tissue TCR repertoires likely differ from those in blood. Based on pairwise subsampling, the degree of clonotype sharing among donors was expected to be affected by sequencing depth.

TCR CDR3 regions were amplified from genomic DNA by multiplex PCR using the deep immunoSEQ assay. For each cell subset, the extracted genomic DNA was distributed evenly across all wells of several immunoSEQ 96-well plates, and each plate served as one replicate. For unsorted PBMC, each replicate PCR was loaded with approximately 330 ng genomic DNA, equivalent to roughly 33,000 T cell genomes. Unsorted PBMC genomic DNA was sequenced across ten immunoSEQ deep assay plates. Purified libraries were quantified with a Qubit 3.0 fluorometer, sized on a Bioanalyzer 2100, and re-quantified with the KAPA Library Quantification kit. Every immunoSEQ 96-well plate was sequenced on a separate single-read 150-cycle Illumina NextSeq 550 flow cell. The study's processing was this. Because only junctional sequences without quality scores were contained in the immunoSEQ output, filtering matching that applied to full-length reads could not be performed. To assign V/J genes and CDR3, sequences were annotated using PyIR, a Python wrapper for IgBLAST v1.9, with IMGT germline references. Reads were filtered out if the reads had weak V/J assignments (E-value above 1e-6), no CDR3, stop codons, out-of-frame junctions, or ambiguous translated residues. V3J clonotypes were defined as sequences sharing an identical inferred V gene, J gene, and CDR3 amino acid sequence. Percentage overlap between repertoires was calculated by dividing the number of shared unique clonotypes by the size of the smaller repertoire. Repertoire richness was assessed with RTK rarefaction, the Chao1 estimator, and Recon v2.1 estimates of unobserved clonotypes. The table was pulled from immuneACCESS by TCRdb, which kept in-frame rearrangements only. Such tables lose some clones; where checked, under half of the loss comes from unresolved V genes, and the rest has no known cause. V and J calls and clone size are copied from that table; D and trimming were computed from the DNA. Here the sample has roughly 490,000 clones; around 80% occur a single time. The ten most abundant clones make up approximately 12% of the sample.

CDR1 is given as MDHEN and CDR2 as SYDVKM, both from the germline V gene. Trimming at the junction amounts to 6 bases on V and 1 base on J, and the germline ends lie 6 bases apart. Its CDR3 holds 12 amino acids, cysteine through phenylalanine. Only the CDR3 region is kept as DNA, spanning 36 bases read in frame from base 1. The sequence came from a woman aged 40 to 49 in good health. Some clones in this sample may be carry-over from other donors' samples. Sequencing input: PBMCs. This chain is built from TRBV28 and TRBJ1-1; too little of a D gene remains to name it. The CDR3 loop reads CASRMGNTEAFF. The DNA reads TGTGCCAGCAGGATGGGGAACACTGAAGCTTTCTTT.